The 2 T cell receptor beta chains in this list originate from one sample, sequenced in a study of technical replicates of blood from several donors. The repertoire was sequenced with immunoSEQ multiplex PCR; TCRdb's copy has only in-frame clones and lacks some. The data show around 76,000 clones, 80% to 95% seen once. Material: T cells isolated from PBMCs. These receptors were taken from a human donor in good health.

The chain couples TRBV9 to TRBJ2-5; weak D call: TRBD2 (6 bases). The CDR3 is made up of 16 amino acids. CDR1 is SGDLS, CDR2 YYNGEE, per germline. Trimming left V 1 base short and J 4 bases short, with 17 bases between. CDR3 residues: CASSVTFGGNLETQYF. CDR3 in DNA: TGTGCCAGCAGCGTAACTTTTGGAGGGAACCTAGAGACCCAGTACTTC.

The chain is built from TRBV5-1 and TRBJ2-1, with D perhaps TRBD2 (6 bases). CDR1 and CDR2 from the germline V gene are SGHRS and YFSETQ. Trimming left V 6 bases short and J 6 bases short, with 10 bases between. The CDR3 covers 12 residues. CDR3 coding DNA: TGCGCCAGCATGGGGGAGGTCAATGAGCAGTTCTTC. Its translation: CASMGEVNEQFF. The full variable domain, in which reference TRBV5-1 and TRBJ2-1 provide the parts outside the CDR3, is KAGVTQTPRYLIKTRGQQVTLSCSPISGHRSVSWYQQTPGQGLQFLFEYFSETQRNKGNFPGRFSGRQFSNSRSEMNVSTLELGDSALYLCASMGEVNEQFFGPGTRLTVL.